This T cell receptor (beta chain) was captured by sequencing in a study of shared clonotypes between healthy human individuals. The overall study: Three plates each covered CD4 naive and memory; CD8 naive two, CD8 memory one. Whole-study results and caveats: Only blood was sampled, and tissue TCR repertoires likely differ from blood ones. Generation probabilities of non-shared clonotypes were lower (relative to those shared by all four donors). Generally, naive subsets came out with larger estimated richness than memory subsets.

With respect to this clone: Its matching antigen is unknown.

V was cut by 1 base and J by 8 bases, with 21 bases left in between. The CDR3 sequence is 15 residues long. The germline CDR1 and CDR2 sequences are SQVTM and ANQGSEA. Only CD45RO-negative cells positively selected for CCR7 counted as naive CD8 cells, so terminally differentiated effector memory CD45RA+ cells were excluded. Some clones are missing from TCRdb's copy, which holds only in-frame ones; the method was immunoSEQ multiplex PCR. The repertoire consists of fewer than 850,000 clones, with 95% to 97% occurring once and the leading ten covering over 0.2%. The genes are TRBV29-1 and TRBJ2-7; D could derive from TRBD1 or TRBD2 (5 bases each). The sequencing input was naive CD8+ T cells sorted from blood. This TCR derives from a young man in good health. The CDR3 spells CSVEGSYRDPVQQYF. CDR3 DNA: TGCAGCGTTGAAGGGTCTTACCGGGACCCCGTTCAGCAGTACTTC.